Shown below are 5 T cell receptor beta chains from a single sample sequenced in a study of shared clonotypes between healthy human individuals. The protocol was immunoSEQ multiplex PCR, while the TCRdb copy is restricted to in-frame clones and leaves out a portion. Of about 2.4 million clones detected, 85% to 95% appear once; the ten largest clones hold more than 0.12%. Sequenced sample: naive CD4+ T cells sorted from blood. Subset here: CD45RA+ positively selected. The receptors come from a man in his late teens or twenties in good health.

The rearrangement joins TRBV5-1 to TRBJ2-3, with a tentative D call TRBD2 (6 bases). Germline loops: CDR1 SGHRS, CDR2 YFSETQ. The germline V and J ends were trimmed by 4 bases and 2 bases, with 17 bases remaining between them. The CDR3 consists of 16 residues. CDR3: CASSLGGTAHTDTQYF. CDR3 bases: TGCGCCAGCAGCCTGGGGGGAACGGCCCACACAGATACGCAGTATTTT.

As for this clone: This same CDR3 is encoded by further DNA sequences in the sample. The CDR3 region has the DNA TGTGCCTGGAGTGCCGGGGGGGATACGCAGTATTTT. This codes for CAWSAGGDTQYF. The V gene is TRBV30, the J gene TRBJ2-3; 7 bases line up with TRBD2. CDR1 and CDR2 from the germline V gene are GTSNPN and SVGIG (reference sequence). There are 12 residues in the CDR3. V shed 1 base, J shed 6 bases, and the junction held 1 base outside the gene matches.

This clone came up once. The chain is built from TRBV6-5 and TRBJ1-2, with 8 bases fitting TRBD1. This CDR3 comprises 13 residues. Germline trimming cut 8 bases from V and 8 bases from J; bases unmatched to any gene: 10. Germline loops: CDR1 MNHEY, CDR2 SVGAGI. The CDR3 protein is CASSGRGLRGYTF. The DNA of the CDR3 is TGTGCCAGCTCGGGCAGGGGGCTGCGAGGCTACACCTTC.

This chain links TRBV19 with TRBJ2-6, with TRBD1 matching over 10 bases. The CDR3 spans 17 residues. The germline V gene has CDR1 LNHDA and CDR2 SQIVND (reference sequence). Trimming at V came to 5 bases and at J to 4 bases, leaving 8 bases not matched to a gene. The CDR3 protein is CASSLGQGYVGANVLTF. CDR3 bases: TGTGCCAGTAGTTTGGGACAGGGGTATGTGGGGGCCAACGTCCTGACTTTC.

This chain links TRBV6-5 with TRBJ2-1; TRBD2 matches 9 bases. This CDR3 comprises 14 residues. Per the germline V gene, CDR1 is MNHEY and CDR2 is SVGAGI. V lost 6 bases, J lost 7 bases, and 7 bases stayed unmatched. CDR3 nucleotide sequence: TGTGCCAGCAGGGTAGCGGGAGCAGGGAATGAGCAGTTCTTC. Translating it yields CASRVAGAGNEQFF.